This entry concerns a single TCR beta chain. TCRdb's table, derived via immunoSEQ multiplex PCR, lists solely in-frame clones and lacks some. The sample records over 250,000 clones, more than 75% being singletons. The data stem from a study of blood T cell repertoires in COVID-19. Study details: T cells, B-cell-depleted T cells, or PBMCs provided the cDNA or gDNA that served as material.

Sequencing input: PBMCs or T cells enriched from blood (not recorded which). The receptor was derived from a man aged 60-69 years who had recovered from COVID-19.

As DNA, the CDR3 is TGTGCCAGCAGCCAATCGCAACTAGCGGGGGTAGTGATCGACTACGAGCAGTACTTC. Translation: CASSQSQLAGVVIDYEQYF. The V gene is TRBV16, the J gene TRBJ2-7; 11 nucleotides align to TRBD2. The CDR3 extends over 19 amino acids. The germline V gene has CDR1 KGHSY and CDR2 FQNENV. The junction had 13 bases not matched to a gene; V was cut back by 0 bases and J by 3 bases.